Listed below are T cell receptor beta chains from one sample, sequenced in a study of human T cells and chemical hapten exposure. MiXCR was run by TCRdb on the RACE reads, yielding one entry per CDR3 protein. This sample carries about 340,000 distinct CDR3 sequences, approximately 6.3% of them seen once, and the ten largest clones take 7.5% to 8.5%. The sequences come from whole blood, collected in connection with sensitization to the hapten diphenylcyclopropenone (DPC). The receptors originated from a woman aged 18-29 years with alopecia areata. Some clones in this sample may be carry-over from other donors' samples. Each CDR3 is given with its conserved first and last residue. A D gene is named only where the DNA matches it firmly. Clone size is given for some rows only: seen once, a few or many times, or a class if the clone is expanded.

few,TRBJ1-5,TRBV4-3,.,TGCGCCAGCAGCCAAGAAGGATGGGGGATCCGCAATCAGCCCCAGCATTTT,CASSQEGWGIRNQPQHF
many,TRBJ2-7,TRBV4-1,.,TGCGCCAGCAGCCATCCGGGCACACCCCCCTACGAGCAGTACTTC,CASSHPGTPPYEQYF
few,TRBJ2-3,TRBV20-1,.,TGCAGTGCTAGAGATCGAGGATATCTAACAGATAGCACAGATACGCAGTATTTT,CSARDRGYLTDSTDTQYF
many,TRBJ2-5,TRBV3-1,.,TGTGCCAGCAGCCAAGACAGCGGTAGAGAGACCCAGTACTTC,CASSQDSGRETQYF
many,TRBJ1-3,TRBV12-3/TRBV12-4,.,TGTGCCAGCAAGGAAAACAACTCTGGAAACACCATATATTTT,CASKENNSGNTIYF
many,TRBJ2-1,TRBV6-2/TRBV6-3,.,TGTGCCAGCAGTTCCTTTACGGCCTACAATGAGCAGTTCTTC,CASSSFTAYNEQFF
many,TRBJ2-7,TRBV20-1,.,TGCAGTGCTAGATACAGGGACTACGAGCAGTACTTC,CSARYRDYEQYF
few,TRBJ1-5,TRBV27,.,TGTGCCAGCAGGGGGGGTGGACAGTATAGCAATCAGCCCCAGCATTTT,CASRGGGQYSNQPQHF
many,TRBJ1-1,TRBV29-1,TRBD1,TGCAGCGCCTTGGACAGGGCCACTGAAGCTTTCTTT,CSALDRATEAFF
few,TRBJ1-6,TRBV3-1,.,TGTGCCAGCAGCCAGGGGGGGGACGATTCACCCCTCCACTTT,CASSQGGDDSPLHF
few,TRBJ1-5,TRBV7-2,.,TGTGCCAGCAGCTTAGCGACGTGGGGAACGTACCAGCCCCAGCATTTT,CASSLATWGTYQPQHF
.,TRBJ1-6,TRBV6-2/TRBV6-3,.,TGTGCCAGCAGTTTCCCGGGACTGCGGAGCTCCTATAATTCACCCCTCCACTTT,CASSFPGLRSSYNSPLHF
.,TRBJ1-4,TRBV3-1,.,TGTGCCAGCAGCCCCTTTAATGAAAAACTGTTTTTT,CASSPFNEKLFF
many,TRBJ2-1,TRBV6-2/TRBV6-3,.,TGTGCCAGCGGGGAAGGGACGGGGCAGTTCTTC,CASGEGTGQFF
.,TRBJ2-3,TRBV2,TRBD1,TGTGCCAGCACAAGCCGGGACAGGGAGTTCGCAGATACGCAGTATTTT,CASTSRDREFADTQYF
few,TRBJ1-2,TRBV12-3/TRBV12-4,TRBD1,TGTGCCAGCAGTTCCCGGGCAGGGGGCGAGAATGGCTACACCTTC,CASSSRAGGENGYTF
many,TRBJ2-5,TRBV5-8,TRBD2,TGTGCCAGCAGCTTGGAGCCTAGCGGCTGGAGGACCCAGTACTTC,CASSLEPSGWRTQYF
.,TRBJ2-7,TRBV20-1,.,TGCAGTGCTAATAGACAGACCTCTTCCTACGAGCAGTACTTC,CSANRQTSSYEQYF
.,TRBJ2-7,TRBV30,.,TGTGCCTGGAGTGTAAGGCAGTCCTACGAGCAGTACTTC,CAWSVRQSYEQYF
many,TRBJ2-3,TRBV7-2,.,TGTGCCAGCAGCCTAGGGACGGTTAGCACAGATACGCAGTATTTT,CASSLGTVSTDTQYF
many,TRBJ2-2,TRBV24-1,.,TGTGCCACCAGTGACCCGAACACAGGTCCGAACACCGGGGAGCTGTTTTTT,CATSDPNTGPNTGELFF
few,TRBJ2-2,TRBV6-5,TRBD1,TGTGCCAGCAGGGGACAGGGTTCCGGGGAGCTGTTTTTT,CASRGQGSGELFF
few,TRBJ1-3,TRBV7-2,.,TGTGCCAGCAGCTTAATAGGGGTCGGAAACACCATATATTTT,CASSLIGVGNTIYF
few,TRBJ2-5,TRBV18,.,TGTGCCAGCTCACCACTGCTGGACAGCCAAGAGACCCAGTACTTC,CASSPLLDSQETQYF
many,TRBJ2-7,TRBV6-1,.,TGTGCCAGCAGTGACAGGGGGGACGAGCAGTACTTC,CASSDRGDEQYF
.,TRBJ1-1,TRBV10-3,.,TGTGCCATCAGTGATGAGAGAACTGAAGCTTTCTTT,CAISDERTEAFF
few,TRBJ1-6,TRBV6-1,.,TGTGCCAGCAGTACCGGGGGGGCCGTGGGATCACCCCTCCACTTT,CASSTGGAVGSPLHF
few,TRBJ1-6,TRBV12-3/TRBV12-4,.,TGTGCCAGCAGTTTATCGGAAGGGTTTTCACCCCTCCACTTT,CASSLSEGFSPLHF
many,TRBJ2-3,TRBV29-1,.,TGCAGCTCCGACCCAGGGGGCACAGATACGCAGTATTTT,CSSDPGGTDTQYF
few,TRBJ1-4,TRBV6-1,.,TGTGCCAGCAGCCGCCTTCCAAATGAAAAACTGTTTTTT,CASSRLPNEKLFF
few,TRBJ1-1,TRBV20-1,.,TGCAGTGCTAGAGATCTCGAGTCGGTGAACACTGAAGCTTTCTTT,CSARDLESVNTEAFF
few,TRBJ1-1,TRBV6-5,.,TGTGCCAGCAGTTACTCGCCGGACAGAAACACTGAAGCTTTCTTT,CASSYSPDRNTEAFF
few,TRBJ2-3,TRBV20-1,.,TGCAGTGCTAGATCAGGGCTGGGCCCAGATACGCAGTATTTT,CSARSGLGPDTQYF
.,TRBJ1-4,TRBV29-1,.,TGCAGCGCCTGGGGAACAGGGCTTGCAACTAATGAAAAACTGTTTTTT,CSAWGTGLATNEKLFF
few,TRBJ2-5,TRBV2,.,TGTGCCGGTATAGTAGGCGGGGGCCTGGAGGCCCAGTACTTC,CAGIVGGGLEAQYF
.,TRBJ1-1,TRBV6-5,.,TGTGCCAGCAGTTACGGGATGAACACTGAAGCTTTCTTT,CASSYGMNTEAFF
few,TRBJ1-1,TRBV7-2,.,TGTGCCAGCAGCTTAGAAGGTGCCTGGAACACTGAAGCTTTCTTT,CASSLEGAWNTEAFF
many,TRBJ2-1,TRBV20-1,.,TGCAGTGCTAGAACGGGGGCGGGTTGGGGCTCGTACAATGAGCAGTTCTTC,CSARTGAGWGSYNEQFF